The 31 T cell receptor beta chains below come from one sample, sequenced in a study of T cell changes during pregnancy in multiple sclerosis. This table comes from immunoSEQ multiplex PCR, and its TCRdb copy is limited to in-frame clones, with some not included. This sample has about 87,000 clones, with just over 90% found just once. Sequencing was performed on peripheral blood, taken in the third trimester of pregnancy. The receptor set was obtained from a female donor in good health, enrolled as a control in a pregnancy study.

This chain joins TRBV4-1 and TRBJ1-4, with 7 bases lining up with TRBD1. The J segment lost 5 bases and the V segment lost 2 bases, leaving 11 bases of the junction unmatched. There are 17 residues in the CDR3. Germline CDR1 and CDR2: MGHRA and YSYEKL. CDR3 sequence (DNA): TGCGCCAGCAGCCAAACTTCGAGGGGACAGTTCAATGAAAAACTGTTTTTT. It translates to CASSQTSRGQFNEKLFF.

V and J are TRBV27 and TRBJ2-1, with D possibly matching TRBD1 (6 bases). This CDR3 comprises 14 residues. Trimming removed 2 bases from V and 6 bases from J, with 11 bases in between. CDR1 is MNHEY, CDR2 SMNVEV, per germline (reference sequence). The CDR3 spells CASSLMGAGNEQFF. The CDR3 coding sequence is TGTGCCAGCAGTTTAATGGGGGCGGGCAATGAGCAGTTCTTC.

This chain uses TRBV4-2 with TRBJ2-5, with a weak D call TRBD1 (6 bases). The DNA end favors TRBJ2-7, so the J call may be wrong. CDR1 and CDR2 (germline): LGHNA, YNFKEQ. The CDR3 has 15 amino acids. Written as DNA, the CDR3 is TGTGCCAGCAGTTTAAGACCAGGGGAGTCCTACGAGCAGTACTTC. This sequence encodes CASSLRPGESYEQYF.

V gene TRBV6-6 combines with J gene TRBJ2-7; possibly TRBD1 for D (5 bases). The CDR3 is 14 residues long. Deletions cut 2 bases from V and 3 bases from J, with 11 bases between. Germline values: CDR1 MNHNY, CDR2 SVGAGI (reference sequence). The CDR3 loop reads CASSYGQGHYEQYF. The CDR3 DNA follows: TGTGCCAGCAGTTACGGGCAGGGTCACTACGAGCAGTACTTC.

CDR3 sequence reads: CASSEGGSEQYF. The DNA for the CDR3 is TGCGCCAGCAGCGAAGGCGGTAGCGAGCAGTACTTC. V gene TRBV5-1 combines with J gene TRBJ2-7, with D unresolved. The length of the CDR3 is 12 residues. The V end lost 4 bases, the J end lost 6 bases, and 11 bases lay between the germline ends. The germline V gene has CDR1 SGHRS and CDR2 YFSETQ.

The V and J genes are TRBV9 and TRBJ2-1; 7 nucleotides line up with TRBD2. The junction had 7 bases not matched to a gene; V was cut back by 0 bases and J by 7 bases. Germline lookup yields CDR1 SGDLS and CDR2 YYNGEE. CDR3 length: 15 amino acids. The CDR3 DNA is TGTGCCAGCAGCGTAGGTGGCGGGAGTCGTAATGAGCAGTTCTTC. Its protein is CASSVGGGSRNEQFF.

The rearrangement links TRBV5-8 to TRBJ2-7; TRBD1 might be the D (5 bases). The germline CDR1 and CDR2 sequences are SGHTS and YDEGEE. Deletions cut 4 bases from V and 4 bases from J, with 18 bases between. The CDR3 sequence is 15 residues long. The CDR3 protein is CASSPLTVGYYEQYF. The DNA of the CDR3 is TGTGCCAGCAGCCCCCTGACAGTGGGATATTACGAGCAGTACTTC.

The gene calls are TRBV11-2 and TRBJ2-2, with D hard to call. With 5 bases removed from V and 2 bases from J, the gap between germline ends came to 9 bases. Germline CDR1 and CDR2: SGHAT and FQNNGV. The CDR3 spans 14 residues. The CDR3 here is CASSPVINTGELFF. In nucleotides, the CDR3 is TGTGCCAGCAGCCCCGTAATAAACACCGGGGAGCTGTTTTTT.

This clone showed up just once. This sequence joins TRBV5-6 and TRBJ2-1; TRBD2 matches at 11 bases. The CDR3 runs to 15 residues. V dropped 4 bases and J dropped 7; count of bases not matched to a gene: 7. CDR1 and CDR2 (germline): SGHDT, YYEEEE. CDR3 amino acids: CASSPRLAGRNEQFF. The CDR3 DNA reads TGTGCCAGCAGCCCAAGACTAGCGGGACGGAATGAGCAGTTCTTC.

The chain recombines TRBV27 with TRBJ2-3; a possible D gene is TRBD1 (6 bases). CDR3 length: 16 amino acids. Germline CDR1 MNHEY, CDR2 SMNVEV (reference sequence). The ends were cut back, 5 bases at V and 2 bases at J, with 17 bases in the middle. CDR3 DNA: TGTGCCAGCAGTCCGCACCCAGGGGATGTCACAGATACGCAGTATTTT. Amino acids: CASSPHPGDVTDTQYF.

The rearrangement joins TRBV4-1 to TRBJ1-2, with TRBD1 matching 7 bases. Unmatched junction bases numbered 0, after V lost 1 base and J lost 4 bases. This CDR3 has 13 residues. CDR1 and CDR2 from the germline V gene are MGHRA and YSYEKL. The CDR3 DNA follows: TGCGCCAGCAGCCAAGCAGGGGGCTATGGCTACACCTTC. It translates to CASSQAGGYGYTF.

The V and J genes are TRBV6-5 and TRBJ2-2, with 10 positions matching TRBD1. After removal of 6 bases from V and 4 bases from J, the junction contained 5 bases not matched to a gene. This CDR3 comprises 15 residues. CDR1 is MNHEY and CDR2 is SVGAGI in the germline V gene. The CDR3 nucleotides read TGTGCCAGCAGGACCCGGACAGGGGGCACCGGGGAGCTGTTTTTT. Translating gives CASRTRTGGTGELFF.

The chain joins TRBV19 to TRBJ2-7; 8 bases agree with TRBD1. Germline-derived CDR1 and CDR2 are LNHDA and SQIVND (reference sequence). V trimming: 3 bases; J trimming: 0 bases; junction bases outside the gene matches: 4. This CDR3 spans 15 amino acids. The CDR3 loop reads CASSITGGPSYEQYF. The DNA for the CDR3 is TGTGCCAGTAGTATTACAGGGGGACCCTCCTACGAGCAGTACTTC. The full variable domain, completed using reference TRBV19 and TRBJ2-7, is DGGITQSPKYLFRKEGQNVTLSCEQNLNHDAMYWYRQDPGQGLRLIYYSQIVNDFQKGDIAEGYSVSREKKESFPLTVTSAQKNPTAFYLCASSITGGPSYEQYFGPGTRLTVT.

The genes are TRBV2 and TRBJ2-7; D is perhaps TRBD1 (6 bases). CDR1 and CDR2 from the germline V gene are SNHLY and FYNNEI. The CDR3 covers 14 residues. V dropped 7 bases and J dropped 1 base, with 14 bases sitting between them. CDR3 amino acids: CASKAGDVSYEQYF. In DNA, the CDR3 is TGTGCCAGCAAGGCAGGGGACGTTTCCTACGAGCAGTACTTC. Full variable domain (remainder filled in from reference TRBV2 and TRBJ2-7): EPEVTQTPSHQVTQMGQEVILRCVPISNHLYFYWYRQILGQKVEFLVSFYNNEISEKSEIFDDQFSVERPDGSNFTLKIRSTKLEDSAMYFCASKAGDVSYEQYFGPGTRLTVT.

This clone was seen once. The V and J genes are TRBV9 and TRBJ2-7; tentatively, D is TRBD1 (6 bases). V lost 1 base, J lost 3 bases, and 11 bases lay in between. This CDR3 spans 14 amino acids. Germline assignment: CDR1 SGDLS and CDR2 YYNGEE. The CDR3 spells CASSVYPGDYEQYF. The CDR3, as DNA: TGTGCCAGCAGCGTATATCCAGGGGACTACGAGCAGTACTTC.

This chain uses TRBV7-8 with TRBJ2-1, with TRBD1 as a possible D gene (6 bases). Deletions cut 6 bases from V and 3 bases from J, with 15 bases between. The germline V gene has CDR1 SGHVS and CDR2 FQNEAQ. The CDR3 consists of 15 residues. CDR3 nucleotides: TGTGCCAGCAGTATTCAGGGGCGGGTCTACAATGAGCAGTTCTTC. Its protein product is CASSIQGRVYNEQFF. The full variable domain, rest sourced from reference TRBV7-8 and TRBJ2-1, is GAGVSQSPRYKVAKRGQDVALRCDPISGHVSLFWYQQALGQGPEFLTYFQNEAQLDKSGLPSDRFFAERPEGSVSTLKIQRTQQEDSAVYLCASSIQGRVYNEQFFGPGTRLTVL.

The chain is built from TRBV5-6 and TRBJ1-2; D unresolved. The CDR3 spans 16 residues. Trimming cost V 4 bases and J 4 bases, with 20 bases left between them. CDR1 is SGHDT, CDR2 YYEEEE, per germline. DNA for the CDR3: TGTGCCAGCAGCCTTGGTTCAATCCGGGTTGGCTATGGCTACACCTTC. Amino acid sequence: CASSLGSIRVGYGYTF.

The chain couples TRBV5-6 to TRBJ2-7; 7 nucleotides agree with TRBD2. Losses at the gene ends were 4 bases for V and 4 bases for J; bases not matched to a gene: 11. The CDR3 spans 15 residues. Germline assignment: CDR1 SGHDT and CDR2 YYEEEE. The CDR3 loop reads CASSPESMGGYEQYF. In nucleotides, the CDR3 is TGTGCCAGCAGCCCGGAAAGTATGGGGGGGTACGAGCAGTACTTC.

J is TRBJ2-1 and V is TRBV4-1, with TRBD2 identical over 9 bases. Trimming removed 4 bases from V and 1 base from J; junction bases left unmatched: 2. This CDR3 contains 15 residues. Germline assignment: CDR1 MGHRA and CDR2 YSYEKL. The CDR3 sequence: CASSLTSGSYNEQFF. CDR3 coding DNA: TGCGCCAGCAGCCTGACTAGCGGATCCTACAATGAGCAGTTCTTC.

This chain connects TRBV6-1 to TRBJ2-7, with 11 bases that match TRBD2. The CDR3 sequence is 14 residues long. Germline V gene data show CDR1 as MNHNS and CDR2 as SASEGT. Unmatched junction bases numbered 5, after V lost 8 bases and J lost 2 bases. CDR3 bases: TGTGCCAGCGATTGGGGACTAGCGGCCTACGAGCAGTACTTC. Its translation: CASDWGLAAYEQYF.

This chain connects TRBV7-9 to TRBJ2-1; no firm D call. The CDR3 spans 13 residues. The germline V gene encodes CDR1 SEHNR and CDR2 FQNEAQ (reference sequence). V dropped 3 bases and J dropped 6 bases, with 9 bases sitting between them. The CDR3: CASSFPSSNEQFF. DNA of the CDR3: TGTGCCAGCAGCTTCCCAAGCTCCAATGAGCAGTTCTTC.

The chain is built from TRBV29-1 and TRBJ2-5; TRBD1 matches 7 bases. This CDR3 region has 14 residues. With V trimmed by 0 bases and J by 3 bases, 4 bases remained unmatched. CDR1 is SQVTM, CDR2 ANQGSEA, per germline. The CDR3 DNA follows: TGCAGCGTTGAAGACACAGGGGCTGAAGAGACCCAGTACTTC. Its protein product is CSVEDTGAEETQYF.

The V and J genes are TRBV19 and TRBJ1-3; TRBD1 matches at 10 bases. CDR3 length: 15 residues. The V and J ends lost 6 bases and 2 bases, in that order; junction bases with no gene match: 4. Germline CDR1 and CDR2: LNHDA and SQIVND (reference sequence). CDR3 loop: CASSPGTGAGNTIYF. In DNA form, the CDR3 reads TGTGCCAGTAGCCCCGGGACAGGGGCTGGAAACACCATATATTTT.

The gene calls are TRBV5-6 and TRBJ2-7, with 7 bases that match TRBD2. J was trimmed by 7 bases and V by 4 bases; bases with no gene match: 5. This CDR3 spans 12 amino acids. In germline, CDR1 is SGHDT, CDR2 YYEEEE. CDR3 amino acids: CASSPGGGEQYF. The CDR3 coding sequence is TGTGCCAGCAGCCCGGGGGGAGGGGAGCAGTACTTC.

CDR3 protein: CASSYSRWQQQYF. The CDR3 nucleotides read TGTGCCAGCAGTTACTCGAGGTGGCAGCAGCAGTACTTC. The chain has TRBV6-5 and TRBJ2-7; the D is unclear. The ends were cut back, 0 bases at V and 8 bases at J, with 11 bases in the middle. This CDR3 contains 13 residues. Germline V gene sequence: CDR1 MNHEY, CDR2 SVGAGI.

The chain uses TRBV5-1 and TRBJ2-7; the match to TRBD2 covers 8 bases. Germline V gives CDR1 SGHRS, CDR2 YFSETQ. This CDR3 has 15 residues. J lost 1 base, V lost 4 bases, and 7 bases had no gene match. CDR3: CASSPGGSGSYEQYF. The CDR3 DNA reads as TGCGCCAGCAGCCCGGGGGGGTCTGGATCCTACGAGCAGTACTTC.

This clone appeared a single time. This chain uses TRBV5-1 with TRBJ1-1; no firm D call. The length of the CDR3 is 14 residues. Trimming took 0 bases from V and 2 from J, leaving 8 bases between them. Germline V gene sequence: CDR1 SGHRS, CDR2 YFSETQ. The CDR3 reads CASSLAPQNTEAFF. The CDR3 DNA sequence: TGCGCCAGCAGCTTGGCCCCCCAAAACACTGAAGCTTTCTTT.

The chain carries TRBV10-3 and TRBJ2-3, with TRBD1 as a possible D gene (6 bases). This CDR3 has 15 residues. CDR1 is ENHRY, CDR2 SYGVKD, per germline. With 2 bases removed from V and 2 bases from J, the gap between germline ends came to 11 bases. CDR3 loop: CAISERQDTTDTQYF. The CDR3 DNA sequence: TGTGCCATCAGTGAGCGACAGGACACCACAGATACGCAGTATTTT.

The CDR3 sequence is CASSKREKLAALGQFF. CDR3 DNA sequence: TGTGCCAGCAGCAAAAGAGAAAAGTTAGCGGCCCTTGGGCAGTTCTTC. This sequence joins TRBV21-1 and TRBJ2-1; the table's TRBD2 call for D was not verified on the DNA. TRBV21-1 is annotated as a pseudogene. The CDR3 sequence is 16 residues long.

V and J are TRBV4-1 and TRBJ1-1, with 12 bases matching TRBD1. The germline gives CDR1 MGHRA, CDR2 YSYEKL. CDR3 length: 16 residues. V dropped 5 bases and J dropped 0; count of bases not matched to a gene: 4. The CDR3 region has the DNA TGCGCCAGCAGCTCCCGGGACAGGGGGCTGAACACTGAAGCTTTCTTT. Translating it yields CASSSRDRGLNTEAFF.

The V call is TRBV2, the J call TRBJ2-1; 11 bases align to TRBD2. J was trimmed by 8 bases and V by 4 bases; bases with no gene match: 10. Looked up from germline, CDR1 is SNHLY and CDR2 is FYNNEI. The CDR3 runs to 16 residues. The DNA of the CDR3 is TGTGCCAGCAGTGGCGCCGGACTAGCGGGCCATCATGAGCAGTTCTTC. Protein sequence: CASSGAGLAGHHEQFF. Variable domain in full (rest from reference TRBV2 and TRBJ2-1): EPEVTQTPSHQVTQMGQEVILRCVPISNHLYFYWYRQILGQKVEFLVSFYNNEISEKSEIFDDQFSVERPDGSNFTLKIRSTKLEDSAMYFCASSGAGLAGHHEQFFGPGTRLTVL.